This T cell receptor (beta chain) was observed in a study of blood T cell repertoires in COVID-19. Method: immunoSEQ multiplex PCR; TCRdb's copy keeps in-frame clones and lacks some. The table lists roughly 250,000 clones, approximately 90% of them singletons. CDR1 is LNHDA and CDR2 is SQIVND in the germline V gene (reference sequence). The V and J ends lost 3 bases and 1 base, in that order; junction bases with no gene match: 4. The CDR3 spans 16 residues. Sequencing was performed on PBMCs or T cells enriched from blood (not recorded which). The chain links TRBV19 to TRBJ2-3; 10 positions agree with TRBD2. The receptor was derived from a woman aged 25 to 39 with acute COVID-19. CDR3 amino acids: CASSITSGARTDTQYF. The CDR3 DNA reads TGTGCCAGTAGTATTACTAGCGGGGCCCGCACAGATACGCAGTATTTT.